A selection of T cell receptor beta chains follows, all from one sample in a study of post-analysis software for immune sequencing data. TCRdb passed the PCR reads through MiXCR, listing each CDR3 protein once. The sample lists 170,000 or so distinct CDR3 sequences, 30% occurring once. The sequenced material came from blood. The receptors originated from a girl aged 5-17 years with multiple sclerosis. Each CDR3 is given with its conserved first and last residue. D genes are given only for firm matches. Size tells how often a clone was seen (once, few, many) or the class of an expanded clone, and some rows leave it out.

- TRBJ2-5 many TRBV5-1 CASSLGPRSQETQYF TGCGCCAGCAGCTTGGGTCCCCGGAGTCAAGAGACCCAGTACTTC
- TRBJ2-1 - TRBV7-2 CASSLTKLVNEQFF TGTGCCAGCAGCCTGACTAAATTGGTAAATGAGCAGTTCTTC
- TRBJ1-3 - TRBV6-5 CASSYSDGNTIYF TGTGCCAGCAGTTACTCGGATGGAAACACCATATATTTT
- TRBJ2-5 many TRBV7-9 CASSLAAGRYQETQYF TGTGCCAGCAGCTTAGCGGCAGGCCGGTACCAAGAGACCCAGTACTTC
- TRBJ2-1 - TRBV20-1 CSARGSEEQHYNEQFF TGCAGTGCTAGAGGTTCTGAGGAACAGCACTACAATGAGCAGTTCTTC
- TRBJ2-1 many TRBV5-1 CASSLADGDEQFF TGCGCCAGCAGCTTGGCCGATGGGGATGAGCAGTTCTTC
- TRBJ2-3 many TRBV10-3 CAINAQGEGTDTQYF TGTGCCATCAACGCGCAGGGAGAAGGGACAGATACGCAGTATTTT
- TRBJ2-1 - TRBV14 CASSPPQYYNEQFF TGTGCCAGCAGCCCACCACAATACTACAATGAGCAGTTCTTC
TRBD2 TRBJ2-7 few TRBV20-1 CSARVAGGTYEQYF TGCAGTGCTAGAGTCGCGGGAGGCACCTACGAGCAGTACTTC
- TRBJ2-7 - TRBV15 CATSREGRSYEQYF TGTGCCACCAGCAGAGAGGGCAGATCCTACGAGCAGTACTTC
TRBD2 TRBJ2-1 many TRBV6-1 CASRSGSGASSYNEQFF TGTGCCAGCAGGTCGGGTAGCGGGGCCAGCTCCTACAATGAGCAGTTCTTC
TRBD2 TRBJ2-3 few TRBV9 CASSVVIAGSRDTQYF TGTGCCAGCAGCGTCGTTATAGCGGGATCCCGAGATACGCAGTATTTT
- TRBJ2-3 many TRBV9 CASNPGTDTQYF TGTGCCAGCAATCCCGGCACAGATACGCAGTATTTT
- TRBJ2-5 many TRBV5-6 CASSLITKGETQYF TGTGCCAGCAGCTTGATCACAAAGGGGGAGACCCAGTACTTC
TRBD1 TRBJ2-7 many TRBV7-2 CASSLAGQGYEQYF TGTGCCAGCAGCTTAGCGGGACAGGGCTACGAGCAGTACTTC
- TRBJ2-1 few TRBV5-5 CASSFSAGRASNEQFF TGTGCCAGCAGCTTTTCGGCGGGCCGGGCCAGTAATGAGCAGTTCTTC
TRBD2 TRBJ2-5 - TRBV7-9 CASSLVAGNEQYF TGTGCCAGCAGCTTGGTAGCGGGAAATGAGCAGTACTTC
TRBD2 TRBJ2-7 - TRBV20-1 CSARDGASGDSYEQYF TGCAGTGCTAGAGATGGGGCTAGCGGGGACTCCTACGAGCAGTACTTC
- TRBJ2-1 - TRBV5-1 CASSLGGYNEQSF TGCGCCAGCAGCTTGGGGGGATACAATGAGCAGTCCTTC
- TRBJ2-5 few TRBV6-6 CASSYKGGWSETQYF TGTGCCAGCAGTTATAAGGGCGGGTGGTCGGAGACCCAGTACTTC
- TRBJ1-2 - TRBV20-1 CSSGENCGYTF TGCAGCTCCGGGGAAAACTGTGGCTACACCTTC
- TRBJ1-2 many TRBV15 CATRFSGMSGYTF TGTGCCACCAGGTTCAGTGGAATGTCAGGCTACACCTTC
- TRBJ1-2 few TRBV28 CASSGGQRNYGYTF TGTGCCAGCAGTGGTGGACAGCGAAACTATGGCTACACCTTC
- TRBJ2-7 - TRBV5-1 CASSLQGTSYEQYF TGCGCCAGCAGCTTGCAGGGAACTTCCTACGAGCAGTACTTC
- TRBJ1-4 many TRBV29-1 CSVAGMSEKLFF TGCAGCGTTGCCGGGATGTCCGAAAAACTGTTTTTT
- TRBJ1-2 many TRBV5-1 CASSLERAGSYGYTF TGCGCCAGCAGCTTGGAGCGCGCCGGGAGCTATGGCTACACCTTC
- TRBJ1-5 few TRBV29-1 CSVRADRNQPQHF TGCAGCGTCAGAGCGGACCGGAATCAGCCCCAGCATTTT
TRBD1 TRBJ1-2 few TRBV7-2 CASSLRQGGNTF TGTGCCAGCAGCCTACGACAGGGCGGCAACACCTTC
TRBD1 TRBJ2-7 many TRBV7-9 CASSFGQGAALEQYF TGTGCCAGCAGCTTTGGACAGGGGGCGGCATTAGAGCAGTACTTC
TRBD2 TRBJ2-2 - TRBV28 CASSRGLADTGELFF TGTGCCAGCAGCCGGGGACTAGCAGACACCGGGGAGCTGTTTTTT
- TRBJ2-1 - TRBV6-2/TRBV6-3 CASTRGGTGGNEQFF TGTGCCAGCACCCGTGGTGGGACTGGCGGCAATGAGCAGTTCTTC